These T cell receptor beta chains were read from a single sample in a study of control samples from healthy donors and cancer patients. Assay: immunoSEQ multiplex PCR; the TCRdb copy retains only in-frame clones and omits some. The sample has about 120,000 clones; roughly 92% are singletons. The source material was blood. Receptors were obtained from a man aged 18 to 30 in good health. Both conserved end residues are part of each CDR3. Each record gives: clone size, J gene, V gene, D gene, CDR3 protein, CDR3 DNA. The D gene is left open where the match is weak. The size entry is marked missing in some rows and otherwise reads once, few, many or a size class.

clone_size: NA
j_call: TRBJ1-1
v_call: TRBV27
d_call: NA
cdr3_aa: CASSLSPVTEAFF
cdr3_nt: TGTGCCAGCAGTTTATCACCAGTGACTGAAGCTTTCTTT

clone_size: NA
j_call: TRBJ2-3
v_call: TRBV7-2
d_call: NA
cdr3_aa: CASSSMDSTDTQYF
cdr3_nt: TGTGCCAGCAGCTCTATGGATAGCACAGATACGCAGTATTTT

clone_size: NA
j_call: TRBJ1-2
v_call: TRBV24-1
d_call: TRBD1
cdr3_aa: CATTSPTGTGGSDTF
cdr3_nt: TGTGCCACCACAAGCCCCACGGGGACAGGGGGCAGTGACACCTTC

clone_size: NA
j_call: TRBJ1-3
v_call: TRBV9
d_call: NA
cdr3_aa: CASSVSGGGSGNTIYF
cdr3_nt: TGTGCCAGCAGCGTCTCGGGCGGGGGGTCTGGAAACACCATATATTTT

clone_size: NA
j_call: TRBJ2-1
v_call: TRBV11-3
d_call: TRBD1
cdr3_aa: CASSPSGTGVPNPNNEQFF
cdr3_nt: TGTGCCAGCAGCCCCTCCGGGACAGGGGTCCCCAACCCCAACAATGAGCAGTTCTTC

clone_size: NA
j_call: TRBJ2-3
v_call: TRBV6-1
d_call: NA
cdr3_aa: CASSEVLSTDTQYF
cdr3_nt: TGTGCCAGCAGTGAGGTTTTGAGCACAGATACGCAGTATTTT

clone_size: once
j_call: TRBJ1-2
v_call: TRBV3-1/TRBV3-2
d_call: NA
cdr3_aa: CASSQRVIYTF
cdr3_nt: TGTGCCAGCAGCCAACGGGTAATCTACACCTTC

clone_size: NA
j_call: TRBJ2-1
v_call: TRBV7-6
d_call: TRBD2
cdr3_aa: CASSSRSGSGGLYNEQFF
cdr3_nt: TGTGCCAGCAGCTCCAGATCGGGTAGCGGGGGGCTATACAATGAGCAGTTCTTC

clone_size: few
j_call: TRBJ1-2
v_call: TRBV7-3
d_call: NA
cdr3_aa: CASSAQGTYGYTF
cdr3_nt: TGTGCCAGCAGCGCCCAGGGTACTTATGGCTACACCTTC

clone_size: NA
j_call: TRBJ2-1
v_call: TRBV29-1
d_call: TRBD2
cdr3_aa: CSAPGLAGGRAYNEQFF
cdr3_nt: TGCAGCGCTCCGGGACTAGCGGGGGGGCGGGCCTACAATGAGCAGTTCTTC

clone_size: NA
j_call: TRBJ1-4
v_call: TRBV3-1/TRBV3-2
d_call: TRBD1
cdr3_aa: CASSRRDRRHEKLFF
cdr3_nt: TGTGCCAGCAGCCGACGGGACAGGCGGCATGAAAAACTGTTTTTT

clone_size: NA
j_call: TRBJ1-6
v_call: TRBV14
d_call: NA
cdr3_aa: CASSQDTRPLHF
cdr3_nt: TGTGCCAGCAGCCAAGACACGCGGCCCCTCCACTTT

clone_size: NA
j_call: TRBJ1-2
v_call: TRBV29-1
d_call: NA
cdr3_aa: CSVVGRLKSYGYTF
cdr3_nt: TGCAGCGTTGTTGGTAGGCTTAAAAGCTATGGCTACACCTTC

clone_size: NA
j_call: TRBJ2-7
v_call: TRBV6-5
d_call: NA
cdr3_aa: CASSYVRGDEQYF
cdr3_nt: TGTGCCAGCAGTTACGTTCGCGGAGACGAGCAGTACTTC

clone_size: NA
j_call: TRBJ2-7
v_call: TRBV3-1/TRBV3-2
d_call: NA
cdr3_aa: CASSQGGAGGGEQYF
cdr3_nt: TGTGCCAGCAGCCAAGGGGGAGCAGGAGGGGGCGAGCAGTACTTC

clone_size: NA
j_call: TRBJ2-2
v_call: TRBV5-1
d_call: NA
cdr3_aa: CASRSGYNTGELFF
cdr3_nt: TGCGCCAGCAGGTCGGGGTATAACACCGGGGAGCTGTTTTTT

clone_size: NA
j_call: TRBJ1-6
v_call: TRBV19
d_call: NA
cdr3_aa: CASSIGGGATPPLHF
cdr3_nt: TGTGCCAGTAGTATAGGGGGTGGGGCAACGCCACCCCTCCACTTT

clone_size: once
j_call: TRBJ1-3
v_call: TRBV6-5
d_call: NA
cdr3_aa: CASSYGMTVSGNTIYF
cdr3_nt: TGTGCCAGCAGTTACGGGATGACAGTCTCTGGAAACACCATATATTTT

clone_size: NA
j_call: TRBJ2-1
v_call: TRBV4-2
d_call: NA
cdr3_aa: CASSQDWTVYNEQFF
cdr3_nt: TGTGCCAGCAGCCAAGATTGGACGGTATACAATGAGCAGTTCTTC

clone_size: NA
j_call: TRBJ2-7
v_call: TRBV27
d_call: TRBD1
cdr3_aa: CASSPGQGPYEQYF
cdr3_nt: TGTGCCAGCAGTCCTGGACAGGGACCCTACGAGCAGTACTTC

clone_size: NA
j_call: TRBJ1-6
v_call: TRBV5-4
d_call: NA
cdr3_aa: CASSLVGVRDNSPLHF
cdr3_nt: TGTGCCAGCAGCTTGGTAGGGGTAAGAGATAATTCACCCCTCCACTTT

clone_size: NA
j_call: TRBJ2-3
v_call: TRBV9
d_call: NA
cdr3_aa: CASTPGGTDTQYF
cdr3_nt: TGTGCCAGCACCCCCGGGGGTACAGATACGCAGTATTTT

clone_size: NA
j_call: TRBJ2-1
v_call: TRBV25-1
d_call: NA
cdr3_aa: CASSEPGSQFFF
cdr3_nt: TGTGCCAGCAGTGAACCAGGGTCGCAATTTTTCTTC

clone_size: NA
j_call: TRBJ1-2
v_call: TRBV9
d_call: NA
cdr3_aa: CASSVSGHGYTF
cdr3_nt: TGTGCCAGCAGCGTATCGGGGCATGGCTACACCTTC

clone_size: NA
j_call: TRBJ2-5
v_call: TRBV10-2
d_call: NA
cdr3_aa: CASSNPGGGVETQYF
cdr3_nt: TGCGCCAGCAGTAACCCGGGTGGAGGAGTAGAGACCCAGTACTTC

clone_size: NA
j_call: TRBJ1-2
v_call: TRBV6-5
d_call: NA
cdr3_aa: CASSRNDRINYGYTF
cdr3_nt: TGTGCCAGCAGCCGTAACGACAGGATCAACTATGGCTACACCTTC

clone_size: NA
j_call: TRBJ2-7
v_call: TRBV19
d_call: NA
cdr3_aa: CASSMSSSLLNEQYF
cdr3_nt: TGTGCCAGCAGTATGAGTTCCTCATTATTGAACGAGCAGTACTTC

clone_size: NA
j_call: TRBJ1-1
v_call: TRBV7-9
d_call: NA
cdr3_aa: CASSLGNPVDTEAFF
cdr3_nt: TGTGCCAGCAGCTTAGGAAACCCGGTGGACACTGAAGCTTTCTTT

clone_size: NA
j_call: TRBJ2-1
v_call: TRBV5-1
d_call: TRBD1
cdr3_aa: CASSPAPTGGRTYNEQFF
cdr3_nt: TGCGCCAGCAGCCCCGCACCGACAGGGGGCAGGACCTACAATGAGCAGTTCTTC

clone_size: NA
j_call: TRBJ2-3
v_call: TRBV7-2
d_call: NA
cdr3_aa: CASSFGLADTQYF
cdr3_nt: TGTGCCAGCAGCTTCGGACTCGCAGATACGCAGTATTTT

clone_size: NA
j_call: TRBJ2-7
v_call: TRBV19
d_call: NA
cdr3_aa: CASSSSWGSYEQYF
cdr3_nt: TGTGCCAGTAGTTCGTCGTGGGGGTCCTACGAGCAGTACTTC

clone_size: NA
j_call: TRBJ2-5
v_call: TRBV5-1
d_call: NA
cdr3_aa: CASSFGLGGYQETQYF
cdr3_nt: TGCGCCAGCAGCTTTGGACTGGGGGGCTACCAAGAGACCCAGTACTTC

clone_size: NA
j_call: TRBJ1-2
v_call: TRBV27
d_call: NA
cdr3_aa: CASRSRGSYGYTF
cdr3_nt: TGTGCCAGCCGCTCCCGTGGGAGCTATGGCTACACCTTC

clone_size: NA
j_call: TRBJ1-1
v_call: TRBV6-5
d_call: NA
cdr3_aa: CASSTQGDEAFF
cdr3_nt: TGTGCCAGCAGTACGCAGGGAGATGAAGCTTTCTTT

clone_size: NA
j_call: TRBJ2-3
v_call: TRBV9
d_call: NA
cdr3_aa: CASSVASAGFTDTQYF
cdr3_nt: TGTGCCAGCAGCGTAGCTTCTGCGGGATTTACAGATACGCAGTATTTT

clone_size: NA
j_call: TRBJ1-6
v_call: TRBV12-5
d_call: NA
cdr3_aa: CASGLVLGGTQNSPLHF
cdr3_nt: TGTGCTAGTGGTTTAGTATTAGGCGGGACCCAGAATTCACCCCTCCACTTT

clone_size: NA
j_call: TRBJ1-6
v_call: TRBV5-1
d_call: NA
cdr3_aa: CASSIGTDSSYNSPLHF
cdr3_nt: TGCGCCAGCAGCATCGGGACTGACAGCTCCTATAATTCACCCCTCCACTTT

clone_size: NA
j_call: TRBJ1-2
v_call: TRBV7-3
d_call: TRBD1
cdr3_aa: CASSPTGTGIGYTF
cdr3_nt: TGTGCCAGCAGCCCGACCGGGACAGGGATCGGCTACACCTTC

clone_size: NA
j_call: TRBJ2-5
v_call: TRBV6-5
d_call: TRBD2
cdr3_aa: CASSLAGGPEETQYF
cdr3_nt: TGTGCCAGCAGCTTAGCGGGGGGGCCCGAAGAGACCCAGTACTTC

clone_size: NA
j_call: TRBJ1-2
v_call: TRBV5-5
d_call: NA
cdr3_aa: CASSTGDFGPIYGYTF
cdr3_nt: TGTGCCAGCAGCACCGGGGACTTCGGGCCTATCTATGGCTACACCTTC

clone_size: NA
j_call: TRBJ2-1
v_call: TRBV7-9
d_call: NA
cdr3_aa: CASREFDEQFF
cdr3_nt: TGTGCCAGCAGGGAGTTCGATGAGCAGTTCTTC

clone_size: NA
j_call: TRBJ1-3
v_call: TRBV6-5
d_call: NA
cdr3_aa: CASSTSGNTIYF
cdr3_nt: TGTGCCAGCAGTACCTCTGGAAACACCATATATTTT

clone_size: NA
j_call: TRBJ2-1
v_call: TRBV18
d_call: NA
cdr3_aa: CASSQSGEQFF
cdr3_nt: TGTGCCAGCTCCCAGAGCGGAGAGCAGTTCTTC

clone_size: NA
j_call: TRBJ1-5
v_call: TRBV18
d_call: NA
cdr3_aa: CASSPGAGTRNQPQHF
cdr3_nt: TGTGCCAGCTCACCGGGCGCAGGGACGAGGAATCAGCCCCAGCATTTT